Below, 21 T cell receptor beta chains from the same sample are listed, as sequenced in a study of control samples from healthy donors and cancer patients. Data came from immunoSEQ multiplex PCR; TCRdb stores just in-frame clones and leaves some out. In the table there are about 59,000 clones, roughly 90% of which are singletons. The sample taken for sequencing was PBMCs. These receptors were collected from a man in his forties or fifties with colorectal cancer.

This chain joins TRBV23-1 and TRBJ1-5; D remains unclear. TRBV23-1 is recorded as an ORF, its role being uncertain. The V gene lost 4 bases and the J gene lost 3 bases, with 16 bases spanning the gap. The CDR3 extends over 16 amino acids. The CDR3 nucleotides are TGCGCCAGCAGTCGGGAGGGTGAGGCTCTCAATCAGCCCCAGCATTTT. This gives the protein CASSREGEALNQPQHF.

V and J are TRBV4-1 and TRBJ2-7; 7 nucleotides agree with TRBD2. Germline lookup yields CDR1 MGHRA and CDR2 YSYEKL. With V trimmed by 1 base and J by 5 bases, 5 bases remained unmatched. This CDR3 has 14 residues. Here the CDR3 DNA reads TGCGCCAGCAGCCAAGTGGGGGGGGAGGACGAGCAGTACTTC. This sequence encodes CASSQVGGEDEQYF.

The genes are TRBV18 and TRBJ2-1, with D uncertain. Germline V CDR1 and CDR2: KGHSH, LQKENI. This CDR3 spans 17 amino acids. The ends were cut back, 6 bases at V and 0 bases at J, with 18 bases in the middle. In nucleotides, the CDR3 is TGTGCCAGCTCTTCCGGGTTGGGTATTGGCTCCTACAATGAGCAGTTCTTC. Protein sequence: CASSSGLGIGSYNEQFF.

This clone came up once. V and J are TRBV5-1 and TRBJ2-7; no clear D. This CDR3 contains 15 residues. Germline values: CDR1 SGHRS, CDR2 YFSETQ. Deletions cut 0 bases from V and 0 bases from J, with 10 bases between. The CDR3 DNA sequence: TGCGCCAGCAGCTTGGTTAGAGACACCTCCTACGAGCAGTACTTC. Its protein product is CASSLVRDTSYEQYF.

The chain carries TRBV3-1 (or the pseudogene TRBV3-2) and TRBJ2-4; D is undetermined. Trimming took off 0 bases at V and 2 bases at J, with 8 bases between the two ends. The CDR3 has 15 amino acids. Germline V gene data show CDR1 as LGHDT and CDR2 as YNNKEL (reference sequence). CDR3: CASSQDLSSKNIQYF. The CDR3 coding sequence is TGTGCCAGCAGCCAAGATCTAAGTTCCAAAAACATTCAGTACTTC.

This clone appeared once. V is TRBV2 and J is TRBJ1-1, with D hard to call. CDR3 length equals 14 residues. The ends were cut back, 5 bases at V and 1 base at J, with 11 bases in the middle. Looked up from germline, CDR1 is SNHLY and CDR2 is FYNNEI. The CDR3 DNA follows: TGTGCCAGCAGTCGGGTCCTCTCGAACACTGAAGCTTTCTTT. It specifies CASSRVLSNTEAFF.

The chain couples TRBV30 to TRBJ2-7, with D possibly matching TRBD1 (5 bases). The CDR3 extends over 16 amino acids. Germline V gives CDR1 GTSNPN, CDR2 SVGIG (reference sequence). V was trimmed by 0 bases and J by 5 bases, leaving 20 bases between them. The CDR3 nucleotides read TGTGCCTGGAGTGTACCATGGGGCGATTTGAGGAACGAGCAGTACTTC. It yields the protein CAWSVPWGDLRNEQYF.

The CDR3 region has the DNA TGCGCCAGCAGCCATTCCGCGACAGGCGAGTCCTACGAGCAGTACTTC. Protein: CASSHSATGESYEQYF. The chain couples TRBV4-3 to TRBJ2-7; TRBD1 is a possible D gene (6 bases). V was clipped by 3 bases and J by 1 base, with 16 bases between them. The CDR3 is 16 amino acids. Germline-derived CDR1 and CDR2 are LGHNA and YSLEER.

This clone occurred a few times. The chain joins TRBV4-2 to TRBJ2-3; D is ambiguous. Deletions cut 1 base from V and 0 bases from J, with 11 bases between. This CDR3 spans 16 amino acids. The germline V gene has CDR1 LGHNA and CDR2 YNFKEQ. The DNA for the CDR3 is TGTGCCAGCAGCCAAGGCGATAGAATTAGCACAGATACGCAGTATTTT. It encodes CASSQGDRISTDTQYF.

This clone was seen more than once but under ten times. The chain employs TRBV18 and TRBJ1-5; D is perhaps TRBD1 (5 bases). Germline V CDR1 and CDR2: KGHSH, LQKENI. The CDR3 runs 13 residues. The germline V and J ends were trimmed by 5 bases and 6 bases, with 11 bases remaining between them. CDR3 coding DNA: TGTGCCAGCTCATCTACTGGGACTCAGCCCCAGCATTTT. It encodes CASSSTGTQPQHF.

The CDR3 sequence is CASSPQGLGTGELFF. Written as DNA, the CDR3 is TGTGCCAGCAGCCCACAGGGGTTAGGCACCGGGGAGCTGTTTTTT. The chain uses TRBV7-2 and TRBJ2-2, with 7 bases aligning to TRBD1. The CDR3 is 15 residues long. Trimming removed 5 bases from V and 4 bases from J; junction bases left unmatched: 7. Germline V gene lookup returns CDR1 SGHTA and CDR2 FQGNSA. The full variable domain, its missing parts supplied by reference TRBV7-2 and TRBJ2-2, is GAGVSQSPSNKVTEKGKDVELRCDPISGHTALYWYRQSLGQGLEFLIYFQGNSAPDKSGLPSDRFSAERTGGSVSTLTIQRTQQEDSAVYLCASSPQGLGTGELFFGEGSRLTVL.

The J gene is TRBJ2-6, the V gene TRBV6-6; TRBD1 agrees at 7 bases. Unmatched junction bases numbered 6, after V lost 5 bases and J lost 2 bases. This CDR3 comprises 16 residues. The germline CDR1 and CDR2 sequences are MNHNY and SVGAGI (reference sequence). The CDR3 is CASSADRVAGANVLTF. DNA of the CDR3: TGTGCCAGCAGTGCCGACAGGGTAGCTGGGGCCAACGTCCTGACTTTC.

The V gene is TRBV6-2 or TRBV6-3, the J gene TRBJ2-1, with 8 nucleotides matching TRBD2. There are 16 residues in the CDR3. The germline CDR1 and CDR2 sequences are MNHEY and SVGEGT. The V segment lost 5 bases and the J segment 2 bases; nucleotides outside the gene matches: 8. In DNA, the CDR3 is TGTGCCAGCAGTCGGCGTAGCGGGGTGACCTACAATGAGCAGTTCTTC. Protein sequence: CASSRRSGVTYNEQFF.

This clone has just a few counts. The chain recombines TRBV2 with TRBJ2-1; TRBD2 aligns across 15 bases. Germline CDR1 reads SNHLY; CDR2 reads FYNNEI. V shed 5 bases, J shed 0 bases, and the junction held 5 bases outside the gene matches. This CDR3 has 18 residues. CDR3 residues: CASSTGTSGGSSYNEQFF. CDR3 DNA: TGTGCCAGCAGTACCGGGACTAGCGGGGGGAGCTCCTACAATGAGCAGTTCTTC.

This chain links TRBV20-1 with TRBJ1-2; D is ambiguous. The CDR3 has 11 residues. V shed 6 bases and J shed 2 bases, with 7 bases lying between them. Germline CDR1 reads DFQATT; CDR2 reads SNEGSKA (reference sequence). DNA for the CDR3: TGCAGTGCCCCACAGAACTATGGCTACACCTTC. This gives the protein CSAPQNYGYTF.

The CDR3: CASSPQLAGGLYEQYF. DNA for the CDR3: TGCGCCAGCAGCCCCCAGTTAGCGGGGGGCCTCTACGAGCAGTACTTC. V and J are TRBV4-1 and TRBJ2-7; 10 nucleotides match TRBD2. In germline, CDR1 is MGHRA, CDR2 YSYEKL. Trimming at V came to 4 bases and at J to 3 bases, leaving 9 bases not matched to a gene. The CDR3 runs to 16 residues.

The V gene is TRBV7-2, the J gene TRBJ2-2; 11 bases line up with TRBD2. The germline V gene encodes CDR1 SGHTA and CDR2 FQGNSA. The ends lost 2 bases at V and 1 base at J; junction bases unmatched: 9. This CDR3 has 19 amino acids. The CDR3 protein is CASSLIELAGAGNTGELFF. The CDR3 coding sequence is TGTGCCAGCAGCTTAATCGAACTAGCGGGGGCTGGGAACACCGGGGAGCTGTTTTTT.

The chain joins TRBV6-5 to TRBJ1-1, with no clear D. Germline V CDR1 and CDR2: MNHEY, SVGAGI. V lost 6 bases and J 2 bases, leaving 13 bases between the germline ends. This CDR3 contains 14 residues. The CDR3 loop reads CASSVVSRNTEAFF. For the CDR3, the DNA is TGTGCCAGCAGCGTGGTGTCCCGAAACACTGAAGCTTTCTTT.

The chain recombines TRBV30 with TRBJ1-2; the D is unclear. The CDR3 consists of 12 residues. V lost 0 bases to trimming and J lost 5 bases, with 7 bases between them. Per germline, CDR1 GTSNPN and CDR2 SVGIG (reference sequence). This chain's CDR3 is CAWSVPGYGYTF. Here the CDR3 DNA reads TGTGCCTGGAGTGTGCCCGGGTATGGCTACACCTTC.

The V call is TRBV18, the J call TRBJ2-7; tentatively, D is TRBD1 or TRBD2 (5 bases each). Trimming stripped 6 bases from V and 2 bases from J, with 11 bases between. The germline V gene has CDR1 KGHSH and CDR2 LQKENI. This CDR3 contains 13 residues. For the CDR3, the DNA is TGTGCCAGCTCCTGGGTGGGGGCCTACGAGCAGTACTTC. Amino acid sequence: CASSWVGAYEQYF.

This clone has only a few counts. The CDR3 bases are TGTGCCAGCAGTCAAAAACGATCGGGACTGAAGATATCACCCCTCCACTTT. This translates into CASSQKRSGLKISPLHF. The chain links TRBV6-6 to TRBJ1-6; D possibly corresponds to TRBD1 (5 bases). This CDR3 spans 17 amino acids. Per germline, CDR1 MNHNY and CDR2 SVGAGI (reference sequence). Trimming took 5 bases from V and 10 from J, leaving 24 bases between them.